This is a list of T cell receptor beta chains from one sample in a study of T-cell memory formation after mild COVID-19. TCRdb recomputed calls from the 5' RACE reads with MiXCR, one row per CDR3 protein. The sample lists 250,000 to 400,000 distinct CDR3 sequences; around 15% were seen once. Material: PBMCs or a T cell subset sorted from them (not recorded which). The receptors come from a man younger than 35 who had mild COVID-19 (a few samples of this study predate the infection). Cell type and time point are not known. The CDR3 runs from the conserved cysteine through the conserved F or W. The D gene is left open where the match is weak.

.	TRBV7-2	TRBJ1-2	CASRPIGGQGYGYTF
.	TRBV4-1	TRBJ2-7	CASSAARGPSYEQYF
TRBD1	TRBV19	TRBJ1-5	CASRQGGQPQHF
.	TRBV5-1	TRBJ1-2	CASSLEPTANYGYTF
.	TRBV6-2/TRBV6-3	TRBJ2-4	CASSYRAGARNIQYF
.	TRBV7-8	TRBJ2-2	CASSSRASNTGELFF
TRBD1	TRBV6-2/TRBV6-3	TRBJ2-7	CATYRGPSYEQYF
TRBD2	TRBV7-2	TRBJ2-5	CASSWGGGETQYF
.	TRBV4-2	TRBJ2-7	CASSQGGNNEQYF
.	TRBV20-1	TRBJ2-1	CSAQPGGGAYNEQFF
TRBD2	TRBV6-2/TRBV6-3	TRBJ2-1	CASSSFPPGASGNNEQFF
TRBD2	TRBV9	TRBJ2-2	CASSVFPERGGTGELFF
.	TRBV10-3	TRBJ1-1	CAISEVPLGGSEAFF
TRBD2	TRBV12-5	TRBJ2-3	CASGPTSGGAGTQYF
.	TRBV6-2/TRBV6-3	TRBJ1-5	CASSSLTGSYQPQHF
TRBD2	TRBV14	TRBJ2-1	CASSPGLAGGSSYNEQFF
.	TRBV14	TRBJ1-2	CASSQDRDNFYTF
TRBD1	TRBV5-1	TRBJ2-5	CASSTPGQQETQYF
TRBD1	TRBV28	TRBJ2-3	CASSSPGQATDTQYF
.	TRBV4-1	TRBJ2-2	CASSPLDRNTGELFF
.	TRBV3-1	TRBJ1-2	CASSQDGRIYGYTF
TRBD2	TRBV12-3/TRBV12-4	TRBJ2-1	CASSFGLAGVTEQFF
.	TRBV10-3	TRBJ1-6	CAISDREVSDSPLHF
.	TRBV6-5	TRBJ2-7	CASSKPTGEQYF
TRBD1	TRBV5-6	TRBJ2-3	CASRDRLDTQYF
.	TRBV5-1	TRBJ1-1	CASSFGTSSNTEAFF
.	TRBV7-2	TRBJ1-4	CASSLDRVFEKLFF
.	TRBV10-3	TRBJ1-1	CAAGGVNTEAFF
.	TRBV5-1	TRBJ2-2	CASSLPGELFF
.	TRBV27	TRBJ2-3	CASSQSIFLKEIADTQYF
TRBD1	TRBV15	TRBJ1-1	CATNKGQSYTEAFF
.	TRBV4-1	TRBJ1-6	CASSPGRAGNSPLHF
TRBD2	TRBV4-3	TRBJ2-1	CASSQDQGLESYEQFF
TRBD1	TRBV4-3	TRBJ1-5	CASSPGTGVSQPQHF
TRBD1	TRBV9	TRBJ2-7	CASSVGEETGAWEQYF
.	TRBV4-2	TRBJ1-1	CASSQEAGGTEAFF
.	TRBV24-1	TRBJ1-1	CATSDTGKASFTEAFF
TRBD1	TRBV28	TRBJ1-5	CASSPQGGQGFMEPQHF
.	TRBV5-1	TRBJ2-5	CASSLADPQETQYF
.	TRBV7-3	TRBJ2-1	CASSHIGGLSGEQFF
.	TRBV20-1	TRBJ1-2	CSARGFDLAMSNYGYTF
TRBD2	TRBV7-2	TRBJ2-5	CASSARLAATETQYF
.	TRBV4-3	TRBJ2-3	CASSQGGPADTQYF
TRBD1	TRBV3-1	TRBJ1-1	CASSQTGTGPTEAFF
TRBD1	TRBV4-2	TRBJ1-5	CASSRGAPLGQGGRWPQHF
.	TRBV5-1	TRBJ2-6	CASSFFSGANVLTF
.	TRBV19	TRBJ2-1	CASTVFSGANEQFF
.	TRBV12-3/TRBV12-4	TRBJ2-7	CASSLGSGAYEQYF
TRBD2	TRBV28	TRBJ2-2	CASSLSGGTGELFF
.	TRBV10-3	TRBJ1-1	CAIRQGDTEAFF
.	TRBV12-3/TRBV12-4	TRBJ2-3	CASSFSIWADTQYF
.	TRBV5-1	TRBJ1-6	CASSPLFRRTNSPLHF
.	TRBV6-5	TRBJ1-6	CASSLEKGRFNSPLHF
.	TRBV28	TRBJ1-5	CASSFPSSNQPQHF
.	TRBV7-9	TRBJ2-4	CASSPLRELVWENIQYF